Sequencing of this T cell receptor beta chain was carried out in a study of blood T cell repertoires in COVID-19. Background on the study: Sample material is recorded as cDNA or gDNA derived from T cells, B-cell-depleted T cells, or PBMCs.

Authors' processing steps: Estimation of nucleated cell counts relied on the amplification of reference gene primers. Some clones are missing from TCRdb's copy, which holds only in-frame ones; the method was immunoSEQ multiplex PCR. V and J calls and clone size are as listed in that table; D and trimming were resolved from the DNA. The data contain 20,000 to 25,000 clones, approximately 80% of them singletons. The V gene lost 0 bases and the J gene lost 4 bases, with 10 bases spanning the gap. The CDR3 consists of 15 residues. Looked up from germline, CDR1 is MNHEY and CDR2 is SVGAGI. The TCR was taken from a man aged 80 or over with active or convalescent COVID-19. Sequencing was done on a sample of peripheral blood. The chain uses TRBV6-5 and TRBJ1-5; D perhaps matches TRBD1 (5 bases). CDR3 in amino acids: CASSYSRQPNQPQHF. In nucleotides, the CDR3 is TGTGCCAGCAGTTACTCCCGACAGCCAAATCAGCCCCAGCATTTT.